The entry below gives a single TCR beta chain sequence along with its context. After thawing and overnight rest, PBMC were stained with GMM-loaded CD1B tetramer, viability dye and anti-CD3 for sorting. The CD1B tetramers carried C32 glucose monomycolate purified from Rhodococcus equi. CD14-expressing monocytes were removed from PBMC before cryopreservation and sorting. This record comes from a study of T cells in tuberculosis. Looking at the study overall: Sequenced TCRs come from CD1B-GMM tetramer-binding T cells. Study conclusions and caveats: Low-affinity CD1B-GMM tetramer-binding T cells may have been missed.

No alpha-beta pairing information exists for these sequences. Profiling relied on immunoSEQ multiplex PCR, and the TCRdb table lists in-frame clones only, not all of them. The table shows roughly 60,000 clones, with 81% occurring only once. V was clipped by 0 bases and J by 0 bases, with 12 bases between them. The CDR3 runs 17 residues. CDR1 and CDR2 (germline): LNHNV, YYDKDF (reference sequence). This TCR was sampled from an adult woman with latent tuberculosis. Sequencing input: CD1b-GMM tetramer-negative cells sorted from PBMCs. The rearrangement links TRBV15 to TRBJ2-1, with D possibly TRBD2 on 6 matching bases. The CDR3 sequence is CATSRDLAGSSYNEQFF. The CDR3 nucleotides read TGTGCCACCAGCAGAGATCTTGCGGGGAGCTCCTACAATGAGCAGTTCTTC.